This T cell receptor beta chain was sequenced in a study of blood T cell repertoires in COVID-19. The CDR3 sequence is 20 residues long. V shed 0 bases and J shed 0 bases, with 19 bases lying between them. Germline V lookup: CDR1 SGHRS, CDR2 YFSETQ. Original analysis: Amplification of reference gene primers was used by the study to estimate nucleated cell counts. Sequenced by immunoSEQ multiplex PCR; TCRdb stores in-frame clones only, minus some. The V and J calls and clone size are taken from that table; D and trimming were inferred from the DNA. The sample has some 200,000 clones, around four fifths seen once.

What was sequenced was PBMCs or T cells enriched from blood (not recorded which). The V gene is TRBV5-1, the J gene TRBJ2-6; maybe TRBD2 (7 bases). The receptor was isolated from a woman between 50 and 59 years old who had recovered from COVID-19. CDR3 residues: CASSLGLGGQIGSGANVLTF. CDR3 in DNA: TGCGCCAGCAGCTTGGGCCTCGGGGGGCAAATTGGCTCTGGGGCCAACGTCCTGACTTTC. Complete variable domain (other parts from reference TRBV5-1 and TRBJ2-6): KAGVTQTPRYLIKTRGQQVTLSCSPISGHRSVSWYQQTPGQGLQFLFEYFSETQRNKGNFPGRFSGRQFSNSRSEMNVSTLELGDSALYLCASSLGLGGQIGSGANVLTFGAGSRLTVL.